This T cell receptor beta chain was captured by sequencing in a study of blood T cells in healthy people across ages. Study overall: Capture via template switching afforded approximately one barcoded beta molecule per two T cells. General study points: Long-lived donors exceeded aged donors in naive CD4+ cells and diversity. A conclusive naive versus antigen-experienced comparison was prevented by the unsorted PBMCs.

Concerning this clonotype: As yet, its antigen is unknown.

This CDR3 contains 12 residues. V lost 7 bases to trimming and J lost 1 base, with 10 bases between them. Germline V gives CDR1 DFQATT, CDR2 SNEGSKA (reference sequence). Primers used in a second PCR of roughly 6 to 11 cycles were a sample-barcoded 5' primer and a J-beta primer mix. A 12-random-nucleotide template-switch adaptor tagged each cDNA molecule. TCRdb called the 5' RACE reads again in MiXCR, with one record for every CDR3 protein. The sample lists approximately 2,000,000 distinct CDR3 sequences; 39% were seen once. This sequence joins TRBV20-1 and TRBJ1-2; unclear D gene. Source material: blood. The TCR was taken from a human donor in good health. CDR3 amino acids: CSVRKDNYGYTF. CDR3 DNA sequence: TGCAGTGTACGGAAAGATAACTATGGCTACACCTTC.